This T cell receptor (beta chain) was profiled in a study of blood T cell repertoires in COVID-19. The wider study: Both acute and convalescent COVID-19 samples were obtained from the United States, Italy and Spain. Sample material is recorded as cDNA or gDNA derived from T cells, B-cell-depleted T cells, or PBMCs.

Assay: immunoSEQ multiplex PCR; the TCRdb copy retains only in-frame clones and omits some. The repertoire includes about 250,000 clones, nearly 90% of them detected once, and under 4% sits in the top ten. The CDR3 is made up of 16 amino acids. Germline V gene sequence: CDR1 LGHNA, CDR2 YNFKEQ. Germline trimming cut 4 bases from V and 6 bases from J; bases unmatched to any gene: 5. The chain couples TRBV4-2 to TRBJ2-4, with 14 bases matching TRBD2. The receptor was isolated from a man aged 18 to 29 with active or convalescent COVID-19. The sequencing input was peripheral blood. CDR3 loop: CASSLGLAGVGNIQYF. CDR3 in DNA: TGTGCCAGCAGCCTGGGACTAGCGGGAGTGGGAAACATTCAGTACTTC.